Described below is a single T cell receptor (beta chain) sequence and its context. Only in-frame clones appear in the TCRdb table, and some are missing; sequencing was by immunoSEQ multiplex PCR. This sample has under 130,000 clones, with around 66% found just once. The sample comes from a study of blood T cell repertoires in COVID-19. The CDR3 loop spans 13 amino acids. Germline V CDR1 and CDR2: SGHTA, FQGNSA. V lost 4 bases and J lost 10, with 14 bases in between. Sequenced sample: peripheral blood. The chain employs TRBV7-2 and TRBJ2-1, with D perhaps matching TRBD1 (6 bases). The TCR originated in a man at least 80 years old with acute or convalescent COVID-19. CDR3 DNA: TGTGCCAGCAGCTGGATACAGGGAGAGGAGCAGTTCTTC. This codes for CASSWIQGEEQFF.